Below, 25 T cell receptor beta chains from the same sample are listed, as sequenced in a study of regulatory T cells in long-lasting Graves disease. As to time point: newly diagnosed GD, antithyroid drugs for less than 3 months. The authors made the TCR library using RNA they extracted from PBMCs. iRepertoire HTBI primers and Arm-PCR of CDR3 regions built TCR beta libraries. TCRdb passed the multiplex PCR reads through MiXCR, listing each CDR3 protein once. The data show under 700,000 distinct CDR3 sequences, around 15% seen once. These sequences were also reported in another study, on T cells in Graves' hyperthyroidism and ophthalmopathy.

Here the sequenced sample was peripheral blood mononuclear cells (PBMCs), taken at new diagnosis, from a patient treated with antithyroid drugs. The receptors derive from a woman between 40 and 65 years old with Graves disease.

The chain couples TRBV7-2 to TRBJ2-1; D might be TRBD1 or TRBD2, each matching 5 bases. Looked up from germline, CDR1 is SGHTA and CDR2 is FQGNSA. The CDR3 loop spans 17 amino acids. V gave up 2 bases and J gave up 0 bases, with 14 bases separating them. CDR3 DNA sequence: TGTGCCAGCAGCTTATTCGGGTGGGGGTACTCCTACAATGAGCAGTTCTTC. Protein product: CASSLFGWGYSYNEQFF.

This clonotype was seen a handful of times. CDR3 DNA: TGTGCCATCAGGAACACCTCGAACACCGGGGAGCTGTTTTTT. Translating it yields CAIRNTSNTGELFF. V usage is TRBV10-3 and J usage is TRBJ2-2; D gene ambiguous. Germline CDR1 ENHRY, CDR2 SYGVKD. The CDR3 contains 14 residues. Deletions cut 6 bases from V and 0 bases from J, with 8 bases between.

This clonotype has a count of ten or more. This chain uses TRBV12-3 or TRBV12-4 with TRBJ1-5; TRBD1 is a possible D gene (6 bases). Trimming took off 9 bases at V and 3 bases at J, with 15 bases between the two ends. This CDR3 spans 14 amino acids. The DNA for the CDR3 is TGTGCCAGTCGTCAGGGACAAATCAATCAGCCCCAGCATTTT. Protein: CASRQGQINQPQHF.

This clonotype occurred a few times. This rearrangement joins TRBV12-3 or TRBV12-4 to TRBJ2-4; D is unclear. Trimming removed 3 bases from V and 8 bases from J, with 11 bases in between. The length of the CDR3 is 13 residues. The CDR3 bases are TGTGCCAGCAGTTTTTTGAAGGCCTACATTCAGTACTTC. Its translation is CASSFLKAYIQYF.

As regards this clonotype: A much bigger clone sits one base away, suggesting this may be a read error. The chain recombines TRBV27 with TRBJ1-1; D unresolved. The V and J ends lost 5 bases and 7 bases respectively, with 17 bases between them. Germline V gene data show CDR1 as MNHEY and CDR2 as SMNVEV (reference sequence). CDR3 length: 14 amino acids. CDR3 sequence: CASSPGSDYHEAFF. The CDR3 DNA reads as TGTGCCAGCAGTCCAGGTTCGGACTACCATGAAGCTTTCTTT.

This clonotype has ten or more counts. The CDR3 loop reads CASSQDRVSYNEQFF. CDR3 coding DNA: TGTGCCAGCAGCCAAGATCGGGTGAGCTACAATGAGCAGTTCTTC. The chain carries TRBV3-1 and TRBJ2-1; D gene ambiguous. V lost 0 bases to trimming and J lost 3 bases, with 9 bases between them. Germline assignment: CDR1 LGHDT and CDR2 YNNKEL (reference sequence). The CDR3 sequence is 15 residues long.

CDR3 loop: CASSPDSLSYEQYF. The CDR3 nucleotides read TGTGCCAGCAGCCCGGACAGTCTCTCCTACGAGCAGTACTTC. V gene TRBV7-2 combines with J gene TRBJ2-7; D is perhaps TRBD1 (6 bases). The germline V gene encodes CDR1 SGHTA and CDR2 FQGNSA. V lost 5 bases, J lost 0 bases, and 11 bases lay in between. This CDR3 is built from 14 residues.

This clonotype was observed a few times. This chain joins TRBV11-2 and TRBJ2-5; D is ambiguous. Deletions cut 1 base from V and 1 base from J, with 10 bases between. Germline V lookup: CDR1 SGHAT, CDR2 FQNNGV. This CDR3 contains 15 residues. CDR3 loop: CASSLGVSAQETQYF. In DNA form, the CDR3 reads TGTGCCAGCAGCTTAGGCGTCTCAGCCCAAGAGACCCAGTACTTC.

This clonotype was seen only a few times. The rearrangement uses TRBV12-5 and TRBJ1-1, with TRBD1 as a possible D gene (6 bases). V lost 0 bases and J 1 base, leaving 15 bases between the germline ends. Germline loops: CDR1 LGHNT, CDR2 FRNRAP. This CDR3 comprises 17 residues. The CDR3 protein is CASGLVTQGTRNTEAFF. The CDR3 DNA reads as TGTGCTAGTGGTTTGGTAACTCAAGGGACAAGGAACACTGAAGCTTTCTTT.

V usage is TRBV20-1 and J usage is TRBJ2-1, with 10 positions matching TRBD2. Unmatched junction bases numbered 6, after V lost 2 bases and J lost 2 bases. Germline V gene sequence: CDR1 DFQATT, CDR2 SNEGSKA (reference sequence). The CDR3 is 16 amino acids. The CDR3 loop reads CSARPGLAVPYNEQFF. CDR3 DNA: TGCAGTGCTAGACCCGGACTAGCGGTCCCCTACAATGAGCAGTTCTTC.

The rearrangement uses TRBV6-9 and TRBJ1-3, with D perhaps matching TRBD1 (5 bases). Germline CDR1 reads MNHGY; CDR2 reads SVAAGI. This CDR3 is built from 14 residues. The V gene lost 3 bases and the J gene lost 8 bases, with 14 bases spanning the gap. CDR3 region: CASSYKALGDTIYF. CDR3 nucleotide sequence: TGTGCCAGCAGTTACAAGGCCTTAGGGGACACCATATATTTT.

This clonotype was detected many times. Here the CDR3 DNA reads TGTGCCAGCAGCCGTTCCGGGACAGGGGGAAACACCATATATTTT. It is translated as CASSRSGTGGNTIYF. The chain couples TRBV3-1 to TRBJ1-3, with 9 bases identical to TRBD1. The CDR3 loop spans 15 amino acids. The germline V gene encodes CDR1 LGHDT and CDR2 YNNKEL (reference sequence). Trimming at V came to 4 bases and at J to 4 bases, leaving 5 bases not matched to a gene.

Remarks on this clonotype: The junction shows a germline mismatch at one end, possibly a read error. The chain couples TRBV9 to TRBJ2-1; TRBD2 matches at 9 bases. There are 13 residues in the CDR3. Germline V CDR1 and CDR2: SGDLS, YYNGEE. The CDR3 bases are TGTGCCAGCAGCGGGTCCTCGGGACTAGCTAGGCTCTTC. Its protein product is CASSGSSGLARLF. Full variable domain (outside the CDR3, taken from reference TRBV9 and TRBJ2-1): DSGVTQTPKHLITATGQRVTLRCSPRSGDLSVYWYQQSLDQGLQFLIQYYNGEERAKGNILERFSAQQFPDLHSELNLSSLELGDSALYFCASSGSSGLARLFGPGTRLTVL.

This clonotype was found many times. The rearrangement uses TRBV7-2 and TRBJ1-1; D gene unclear. Germline-derived CDR1 and CDR2 are SGHTA and FQGNSA. The CDR3 sequence is 15 residues long. Between the trimmed V and J ends, which lost 1 base and 4 bases, there was a span of 13 bases. CDR3 sequence: CASSLGPYSGTEAFF. In nucleotides, the CDR3 is TGTGCCAGCAGCTTAGGGCCTTACAGCGGCACTGAAGCTTTCTTT.

V usage is TRBV20-1 and J usage is TRBJ2-2, with D possibly being TRBD1 (8 bases). Looked up from germline, CDR1 is DFQATT and CDR2 is SNEGSKA (reference sequence). This CDR3 has 14 amino acids. Between the trimmed V and J ends, which lost 6 bases and 8 bases, there was a span of 19 bases. CDR3 sequence (DNA): TGCAGTGCAGCGGAACAGGGGGGGGGAGGGGAGCTGTTTTTT. Its translation: CSAAEQGGGGELFF.

This clonotype was seen ten or more times. V is TRBV10-3 and J is TRBJ2-7; 7 bases map to TRBD2. CDR3 length: 17 amino acids. V dropped 0 bases and J dropped 2; count of bases not matched to a gene: 10. Germline V CDR1 and CDR2: ENHRY, SYGVKD. The CDR3 region is CAISESTFVGGAYEQYF. The CDR3 nucleotides are TGTGCCATCAGTGAGTCGACTTTTGTGGGGGGGGCCTACGAGCAGTACTTC.

This clonotype appeared many times. The chain joins TRBV7-6 to TRBJ2-1; D gene ambiguous. Deletions cut 7 bases from V and 10 bases from J, with 14 bases between. Germline values: CDR1 SGHVS, CDR2 FNYEAQ. CDR3 length: 12 residues. CDR3 loop: CASTSTREEQFF. The DNA of the CDR3 is TGTGCCAGCACCTCGACCCGCGAAGAGCAGTTCTTC.

The rearrangement joins TRBV10-3 to TRBJ2-5; D gene unclear. Germline V CDR1 and CDR2: ENHRY, SYGVKD. V lost 6 bases and J 2 bases, leaving 7 bases between the germline ends. CDR3 length equals 12 residues. CDR3 in DNA: TGTGCCATCAGGGGCAGGCAAGAGACCCAGTACTTC. It codes for CAIRGRQETQYF.

There are many counts of this clonotype. The chain couples TRBV12-3 or TRBV12-4 to TRBJ2-3; 14 positions match TRBD2. CDR3 length: 13 amino acids. The V segment lost 10 bases and the J segment 5 bases; nucleotides outside the gene matches: 2. The chain's CDR3 is CATGLAGGDTQYF. The CDR3 DNA is TGTGCCACTGGACTAGCGGGGGGAGATACGCAGTATTTT.

This clonotype was picked up a small number of times. V gene TRBV4-1 combines with J gene TRBJ2-3; tentative D call: TRBD1 (5 bases). The ends were cut back, 7 bases at V and 2 bases at J, with 19 bases in the middle. CDR1 MGHRA and CDR2 YSYEKL come from the germline V gene. The CDR3 has 16 residues. The CDR3 protein is CASTSYSGRDTDTQYF. In DNA form, the CDR3 reads TGCGCCAGCACCTCGTATTCAGGGCGAGACACAGATACGCAGTATTTT.

This clonotype was found a few times. The chain recombines TRBV2 with TRBJ2-1; D gene ambiguous. Germline-derived CDR1 and CDR2 are SNHLY and FYNNEI. The CDR3 is 11 residues long. Trimming pared 8 bases from V and 10 bases from J, leaving 12 bases between. The CDR3 DNA reads as TGTGCCAGCGGAGTGTGGCCGGAGCAGTTCTTC. It codes for CASGVWPEQFF.

This clonotype has a handful of counts. The DNA of the CDR3 is TGCAGTGCTAGAGGGGGCCAGGCCGGGGAGCTGTTTTTT. This translates into CSARGGQAGELFF. The V call is TRBV20-1, the J call TRBJ2-2, with TRBD1 as a possible D gene (5 bases). Trimming pared 1 base from V and 6 bases from J, leaving 9 bases between. The V gene's germline CDR1 is DFQATT and CDR2 SNEGSKA (reference sequence). CDR3 length: 13 residues.

This clonotype was counted many times. The chain couples TRBV12-3 or TRBV12-4 to TRBJ2-1; 8 bases map to TRBD2. This CDR3 comprises 16 residues. V dropped 8 bases and J dropped 4; count of bases not matched to a gene: 13. As DNA, the CDR3 is TGTGCCAGCTCCCGCGTCGTAGCGGGGATTTACAATGAGCAGTTCTTC. Its translation: CASSRVVAGIYNEQFF.

The chain joins TRBV4-1 to TRBJ1-2, with D unclear. Germline values: CDR1 MGHRA, CDR2 YSYEKL. Trimming took 0 bases from V and 14 from J, leaving 19 bases between them. This CDR3 has 14 amino acids. The CDR3 protein is CASSQEASERFRTF. In DNA, the CDR3 is TGCGCCAGCAGCCAAGAAGCCTCCGAAAGGTTTAGGACCTTC.

CDR3 residues: CASSLGSGFGYNEQFF. The CDR3 DNA reads TGTGCCAGCAGTTTAGGGTCGGGATTTGGTTACAATGAGCAGTTCTTC. The V call is TRBV27, the J call TRBJ2-1, with D perhaps TRBD2 (5 bases). Germline V gene sequence: CDR1 MNHEY, CDR2 SMNVEV (reference sequence). CDR3 length: 16 amino acids. Trimming cost V 2 bases and J 4 bases, with 15 bases left between them.